This record concerns one T cell receptor (beta chain) sequence. The specificity of this receptor is unknown. Per-base qualities were not stored, and no clone one base away is much larger. The library was made by the immunoSEQ multiplex PCR assay. A mixture of 60 forward primers for TCR Vbeta segments and 13 reverse primers for TCR Jbeta segments was used in the multiplex PCR. The CDR3 region of rearranged TCR beta genes was amplified from genomic DNA by a multiplex PCR assay. The Illumina HiSeq System was used to sequence the amplified TCR beta libraries as 87-base-pair reads. The authors' analysis ran thus. A later analysis tallied around 87 million unique TCR beta chains across the 550 to 850 repertoires, and about 12 million of those chains were shared by two or more donors. Raw reads were error-corrected and collapsed into unique sequences with a nearest-neighbor algorithm that merged closely related sequences to remove PCR and sequencing errors. CDR3 sequences were aligned to IMGT reference sequences to assign V, D and J gene segments. For a sequence to be retained, a match of at least six nucleotides was required to both a V gene segment and a J gene segment. A rearrangement counted as productive if the CDR3 had no stop codons and remained in frame with V and J, and every other rearrangement counted as non-productive. CDR3 was defined according to IMGT convention as the region running from the second conserved V-encoded cysteine to the conserved J-encoded phenylalanine. In an earlier analysis of some 550 of the donors, sequences lacking an unambiguous match to a single V gene segment were excluded. An earlier analysis of 587 of the donors classified V segments as functional when productive rearrangements were above 56.7% and as segregating when the standard deviation between donors was above 5%. A statistical classification framework was developed to diagnose cytomegalovirus status using the catalog of TCR beta chain sequences. In a later analysis, V and J genes were assigned by comparing TCR nucleotide sequences against IMGT/GENE-DB human TR gene sequences. In a later analysis, CDR3 sequences and most-parsimonious VDJ recombination scenarios were assigned using the TCRdist pipeline. In a later analysis, every TCR beta chain was defined by the combination of its CDR3 amino acid sequence and its V-gene family, and reads without a unique V-gene family were dropped. In a later analysis, around 650 highly shared, low-generation-probability nucleotide sequences were removed to address suspected cross-contamination and a sequencing artifact. In a later analysis, a clonal expansion index for each public chain was calculated from normalized within-repertoire ranks of inferred template counts. Generation probabilities in a later analysis came from a VDJ recombination model fitted to out-of-frame rearrangements, and those results were checked against IGoR. A later analysis scored TCR-TCR, TCR-HLA and TCR-CMV co-occurrence with hypergeometric tests, applying a repertoire-size bias correction to TCR pairs. A later analysis estimated false discovery rates by permuting HLA or CMV assignments 20 times. A later analysis grouped co-occurring TCRs with DBSCAN, adding TCRdist sequence similarity when clustering within HLA-allele-positive subsets. For co-occurrence clustering, repertoires with fewer than 30,000 or more than 120,000 public chains were excluded, along with roughly five repertoires with anomalous nucleotide sharing. TCRdb obtained this table from immuneACCESS and retained in-frame rearrangements with V and J assigned. These tables miss some clones; where compared with another copy, unresolved V genes account for less than half of the shortfall, and the remainder is unexplained. The V and J calls and clone size were taken over from that table, and D and trimming were inferred from the DNA. The sample data list 250,000 to 350,000 clones, and under 90% of these were observed just once. The top ten hold around 0.33% of the sample.

The data were obtained in a study of cytomegalovirus exposure and HLA in healthy donors (TCRdb year 2017). At the level of the whole study: An earlier analysis of 587 of the donors reported about 260 Gb of sequence data and 95 million to 140 million unique TCR beta sequences obtained from some 200 million T cells. Rather than using new phenotypic data, the later analysis identified candidate immune exposures from TCR beta sequences and from how often those sequences occurred across donors. The aim of the study was to test whether cataloging public T cell receptors could identify signatures of past pathogen exposure. Using immunosequencing, the study profiled T cell repertoires from fewer than 850 subjects and related those repertoires to cytomegalovirus serostatus. Donor age, sex, ethnicity and CMV serostatus were compiled together with the repertoire data. HLA typing included class I and class II loci at four-digit resolution. Among about 410 genotyped donors of the cohort, an average of approximately 240,000 unique TCR beta nucleotide sequences was sequenced per donor, of which 15% to 20% were non-productive. Along with the roughly 610-subject first cohort, a separate validation cohort of roughly 110 different subjects was used. To decide whether each TCR beta V gene segment behaved as functional or pseudogenic, an earlier analysis of some 540 of the donors relied on high-throughput TCR beta sequencing. A later genetic analysis used genome-wide SNP genotypes for about 60% of the roughly 700 donors, treating that subset as a discovery cohort. Because of strong linkage in the cohort, 4 to 6 DR-DQ haplotypes were treated as single units for association and clustering. Typing coverage differed by locus: A, B, C, DRB1 and DQB1 were typed in roughly 629-630 donors, DQA1 in 500 to 550, DPA1 in 600 to 610, and DPB1 in 450 to 480. Every repertoire in the discovery cohort had been generated on one and the same sequencing platform. An early release that covered some 640 HLA-typed donors contained about 300 gigabases of sequencing data and tens of millions of unique TCR sequences. Of the roughly 410 genotyped donors, approximately 80% were placed in the genetic ancestry cluster associated with self-reported Caucasian donors. A later analysis re-analyzed previously published TCR beta repertoires from roughly 600 donors and added high-resolution HLA genotyping to study TCR occurrence patterns. The study combined high-throughput TCR immunosequencing, statistical association of individual TCRs with disease status, and machine learning to predict cytomegalovirus infection status.

CDR1 and CDR2, looked up from the germline V gene, are SGHRS and YFSETQ. Reading from cysteine to phenylalanine, the CDR3 counts 14 amino acids. Here the CDR3 DNA is all that survives: 42 bases in frame from base 1. The cohort was made up of about 670 healthy bone marrow donors. All cohort members were sampled while nominally healthy, although unrecorded immune exposures were likely present. The donor tested CMV seronegative, placing the donor among the 352 seronegative members of the cohort. Every donor gave a peripheral blood sample, and the peripheral blood mononuclear cells from that sample were used for TCR beta sequencing. Genomic DNA was extracted from the blood cell samples with the Qiagen DNeasy Blood Extraction Kit. Study-wide findings and limitations: A later analysis reported that several top co-occurrence clusters appeared linked to parvovirus B19, influenza, CMV and Epstein-Barr virus. In the study, around 150 TCR beta chains were listed as associated with cytomegalovirus. Some 16 rarely observed V segments, including chromosome 9 orphons, were excluded from the earlier analysis of approximately 500 of the donors because counts were too low. While some public TCRs were present in many individuals, most TCR sequences turned up only very rarely across donors. In an earlier analysis of about 600 of the donors, most TCR beta V segments appeared in productive rearrangements about 87% or about 30% of the time, broadly matching IMGT annotations. Roughly uniform sequencing depth across donors was assumed in presence/absence analyses, although this assumption may not hold. According to a later analysis, TCR association rates differed among HLA loci, with DRB1 alleles showing the most associated TCRs and HLA-C alleles showing the fewest. A further reported finding was that TCR beta sequences accurately predicted the HLA-A and HLA-B alleles for most subjects in the first cohort. According to a later genetic analysis, donors in an Asian-associated ancestry cluster had fewer N-insertions in productive TCRs than the approximately 710-donor mean. Linkage disequilibrium might explain the correlated functional status among segregating V segments, but an unknown experimental factor could not be excluded. In a later genetic analysis, a missense DCLRE1C variant was associated with V-gene and J-gene trimming of TCR beta chains, and the association was replicated in an independent cohort. A cluster of highly shared sequence variants was judged likely to represent a technical artifact of the sequencing pipeline. Because some donors lacked HLA typing at each locus, the association tests relied only on the typed subset. A later analysis associated about 17,000 TCR beta sequences with specific HLA alleles at a false discovery rate of 0.05. In a later analysis, HLA-associated TCR beta chains showed more clonal expansion and lower generation probabilities than non-associated chains that were equally common. A later analysis found that most CMV-associated TCR beta chains appeared HLA-restricted, with HLA associations seemingly driven largely by CMV exposure. Strong co-occurrence of HLA alleles, especially DR and DQ, made assigning TCR associations to individual alleles difficult. It was suggested by the authors that the approach could potentially be generalized to other disease states and immunological phenotypes. The classifier was reported to diagnose cytomegalovirus status with high specificity and sensitivity in both the original and validation cohorts. In vitro tests confirmed that three of the cytomegalovirus-associated TCR beta chains recognize cytomegalovirus antigens. The 87-base-pair reads could not distinguish some IMGT-functional V segments, including TRBV6-2 and TRBV6-3, so those segments were excluded. In this cohort, only TCR beta chains were sequenced, and detectable features were limited by the absence of alpha or paired-chain data. CMV serostatus was the only immune exposure information available for the cohort.

Sequencing was carried out using PBMCs. The source of this sequence is a girl aged 2 to 9 in good health and CMV-seronegative. The chain joins TRBV5-1 to TRBJ2-5, and TRBD1 aligns with 7 junction nucleotides. The J call may be faulty, since TRBJ2-7 better matches the DNA end. The sequenced DNA is TGCGCCAGCAGCTTGTCCGGGACAGCCTACGAGCAGTACTTC. Translated, this gives CASSLSGTAYEQYF.